The entry that follows covers one T cell receptor beta chain sequence. Trimming shortened V by 5 bases and J by 6 bases, and 10 bases separated the two germline ends. Germline values: CDR1 SGHTA, CDR2 FQGTGA. This CDR3 has 13 amino acids. This sample stems from a study of T-cell memory formation after mild COVID-19. From the 5' RACE reads, TCRdb called clonotypes with MiXCR, one entry per CDR3 protein. The table lists roughly 560,000 distinct CDR3 sequences, 20% of them singletons, with around 13% in the top ten. Sequenced: PBMCs or a T cell subset sorted from them (not recorded which). The sequence was collected from an adult woman who had mild COVID-19 (a few samples of this study predate the infection). Cell type and time point are not known. The rearrangement links TRBV7-3 to TRBJ2-2; D ambiguous. CDR3 in DNA: TGTGCCAGCAGCACCCGGACGGCCGGGGAGCTGTTTTTT. Encoded protein: CASSTRTAGELFF.